The 27 T cell receptor beta chains below come from one sample, sequenced in a study of blood T cell repertoires in COVID-19 (dated by TCRdb to 2018 to 2020). To prepare the library, the immunoSEQ multiplex PCR assay was applied. TCRdb retrieved this table from immuneACCESS and kept in-frame rearrangements only. Not all clones are present; in checked studies, unresolved V genes account for under half, and no reason is known for the remainder. The sample table records 75,000 to 95,000 clones; 80% to 85% of these occur just once. The ten largest clones capture under 35% of the sample. The sequenced sample was peripheral blood. The receptors were gathered from a human donor in a cohort sampled during active COVID-19.

The V call is TRBV5-1, the J call TRBJ2-7, with 8 bases aligning to TRBD1. CDR3 size: 15 residues. In germline, CDR1 is SGHRS, CDR2 YFSETQ. V lost 0 bases to trimming and J lost 2 bases; unmatched junction nucleotides: 4. The CDR3 nucleotides read TGCGCCAGCAGCTTGGCCGGGGACAGGCCCTACGAGCAGTACTTC. It encodes CASSLAGDRPYEQYF.

This clone was counted once. CDR3 in amino acids: CASSYSGTGTEDTQYF. CDR3 coding DNA: TGTGCCAGCAGTTACTCGGGTACGGGGACAGAAGATACGCAGTATTTT. The chain carries TRBV6-5 and TRBJ2-3; 7 bases align to TRBD1. After removal of 0 bases from V and 5 bases from J, the junction contained 8 bases not matched to a gene. CDR1 is MNHEY and CDR2 is SVGAGI in the germline V gene. The CDR3 contains 16 residues.

V is TRBV9 and J is TRBJ1-1, with TRBD1 matching over 7 bases. V was pared by 0 bases and J by 11 bases, with 10 bases of the junction left unmatched. CDR1 and CDR2 from the germline V gene are SGDLS and YYNGEE. The CDR3 is 14 amino acids. CDR3 protein: CASSVAGDSPGAFF. In nucleotides, the CDR3 is TGTGCCAGCAGCGTAGCGGGGGACAGTCCCGGCGCTTTCTTT.

This rearrangement joins TRBV10-1 to TRBJ2-3; the match to TRBD2 covers 15 bases. Germline CDR1 and CDR2: WNHNN and SYGVQD (reference sequence). V trimming: 9 bases; J trimming: 1 base; junction bases outside the gene matches: 11. This CDR3 comprises 18 residues. CDR3 sequence (DNA): TGCGCCAGATTCGATCCGGGACTAGCGGGGGGTGGCACAGATACGCAGTATTTT. Amino acids: CARFDPGLAGGGTDTQYF.

The rearrangement uses TRBV7-9 and TRBJ1-1; D is undetermined. V lost 0 bases to trimming and J lost 0 bases, with 5 bases between them. The V gene's germline CDR1 is SEHNR and CDR2 FQNEAQ (reference sequence). The CDR3 is made up of 14 amino acids. The CDR3 nucleotides are TGTGCCAGCAGCTTAGCCTTAATGAACACTGAAGCTTTCTTT. Its translation is CASSLALMNTEAFF.

J is TRBJ2-3 and V is TRBV19; 7 bases are a match to TRBD2. The V and J ends lost 6 bases and 4 bases, in that order; junction bases with no gene match: 1. This CDR3 contains 12 residues. Germline V gene data show CDR1 as LNHDA and CDR2 as SQIVND (reference sequence). Here the CDR3 reads CASRGRADTQYF. CDR3 DNA sequence: TGTGCCAGTAGGGGGAGGGCAGATACGCAGTATTTT.

The chain has TRBV6-5 and TRBJ2-2, with 8 nucleotides matching TRBD1. CDR3 length equals 14 residues. Germline-derived CDR1 and CDR2 are MNHEY and SVGAGI. J gave up 5 bases and V 7 bases, and 6 bases lay outside the gene matches. Written as DNA, the CDR3 is TGTGCCAGCACCTTGGACAGGGAAACCGGGGAGCTGTTTTTT. The encoded protein is CASTLDRETGELFF.

This chain joins TRBV11-2 and TRBJ2-7, with D hard to call. Germline CDR1 reads SGHAT; CDR2 reads FQNNGV. V was pared by 2 bases and J by 1 base, with 12 bases between. The CDR3 runs to 15 residues. The CDR3 region has the DNA TGTGCCAGCAGCTTACTCCTAGGTACGTCCTACGAGCAGTACTTC. It specifies CASSLLLGTSYEQYF.

The chain joins TRBV28 to TRBJ1-6; perhaps TRBD1 as D (6 bases). The CDR3 runs 15 residues. Germline assignment: CDR1 MDHEN and CDR2 SYDVKM. V gave up 8 bases and J gave up 2 bases, with 13 bases separating them. The CDR3 loop reads CASRGAQAYNSPLHF. CDR3 in DNA: TGTGCCAGCCGGGGGGCCCAGGCCTATAATTCACCCCTCCACTTT.

The J gene is TRBJ2-7, the V gene TRBV18, with 8 bases lining up with TRBD2. This CDR3 has 15 amino acids. The J segment lost 4 bases and the V segment lost 3 bases, leaving 8 bases of the junction unmatched. From germline, CDR1 is KGHSH and CDR2 LQKENI. The CDR3 reads CASSPGPGGAYEQYF. DNA of the CDR3: TGTGCCAGCTCACCGGGACCGGGAGGGGCATACGAGCAGTACTTC.

The chain links TRBV27 to TRBJ2-7, with TRBD2 identical over 13 bases. V shed 0 bases, J shed 2 bases, and the junction held 4 bases outside the gene matches. Germline assignment: CDR1 MNHEY and CDR2 SMNVEV (reference sequence). There are 17 residues in the CDR3. CDR3 in DNA: TGTGCCAGCAGTTTATCTTTAGGGACTAGCGGGGCCTACGAGCAGTACTTC. It codes for CASSLSLGTSGAYEQYF.

This clone occurred a few times. The DNA of the CDR3 is TGTGCCAGCAGCACGAACGGGGGGACAGATACGCAGTATTTT. This translates into CASSTNGGTDTQYF. The rearrangement joins TRBV11-2 to TRBJ2-3; 7 bases align to TRBD2. This CDR3 region has 14 residues. From germline, CDR1 is SGHAT and CDR2 FQNNGV. V shed 5 bases, J shed 3 bases, and the junction held 5 bases outside the gene matches.

The chain has TRBV9 and TRBJ1-1; the D is unclear. This CDR3 has 14 amino acids. V was clipped by 0 bases and J by 0 bases, with 6 bases between them. Germline CDR1 reads SGDLS; CDR2 reads YYNGEE. The CDR3 DNA reads TGTGCCAGCAGCGTAGCACAGATGAACACTGAAGCTTTCTTT. As protein: CASSVAQMNTEAFF.

This clone was seen once. The V and J genes are TRBV7-9 and TRBJ2-5; 9 nucleotides align to TRBD1. This CDR3 is 15 amino acids long. Germline V gives CDR1 SEHNR, CDR2 FQNEAQ (reference sequence). Germline trimming cut 5 bases from V and 5 bases from J; bases unmatched to any gene: 9. This CDR3 is CASSGWTGAGETQYF. In DNA form, the CDR3 reads TGTGCCAGCAGCGGCTGGACAGGGGCGGGGGAGACCCAGTACTTC.

The rearrangement uses TRBV2 and TRBJ1-2, with D maybe TRBD1 (6 bases). CDR1 is SNHLY, CDR2 FYNNEI, per germline. This CDR3 contains 16 residues. The ends were cut back, 4 bases at V and 4 bases at J, with 19 bases in the middle. CDR3 sequence reads: CASSGDTGNLGYGYTF. CDR3 coding DNA: TGTGCCAGCAGTGGGGACACAGGGAACCTAGGCTATGGCTACACCTTC.

This rearrangement joins TRBV6-6 to TRBJ2-5, with 9 positions matching TRBD1. The V gene's germline CDR1 is MNHNY and CDR2 SVGAGI (reference sequence). Trimming cost V 0 bases and J 0 bases; bases outside gene matches: 2. The CDR3 sequence is 16 residues long. CDR3 in amino acids: CASSYSGTGYQETQYF. In DNA form, the CDR3 reads TGTGCCAGCAGTTACTCAGGGACAGGGTACCAAGAGACCCAGTACTTC.

This chain links TRBV6-6 with TRBJ1-3, with 7 bases aligning to TRBD1. V lost 6 bases, J lost 4 bases, and 9 bases stayed unmatched. The CDR3 covers 15 residues. The germline V gene encodes CDR1 MNHNY and CDR2 SVGAGI (reference sequence). In nucleotides, the CDR3 is TGTGCCAGCAGAAGACAGGGCCCCTCCGGAAACACCATATATTTT. It translates to CASRRQGPSGNTIYF.

This clone was counted only a few times. V usage is TRBV9 and J usage is TRBJ1-6; D gene ambiguous. The CDR3 has 15 residues. In germline, CDR1 is SGDLS, CDR2 YYNGEE. Trimming removed 3 bases at V and 11 bases at J, with 18 bases between. The CDR3 DNA reads TGTGCCAGCAGCGCTGAGGGAGCCAAGTCGGCACCCCTCCACTTT. Translating it yields CASSAEGAKSAPLHF.

This sequence joins TRBV12-3 or TRBV12-4 and TRBJ1-1; D perhaps matches TRBD1 (6 bases). V dropped 6 bases and J dropped 5 bases, with 10 bases sitting between them. CDR3 length: 12 residues. CDR3 region: CASRPQGTEAFF. The CDR3 nucleotides are TGTGCCAGCAGACCACAGGGAACTGAAGCTTTCTTT.

The chain carries TRBV11-2 and TRBJ2-2, with 8 bases fitting TRBD2. Germline lookup yields CDR1 SGHAT and CDR2 FQNNGV. The CDR3 contains 15 residues. The J segment lost 5 bases and the V segment lost 5 bases, leaving 7 bases of the junction unmatched. The CDR3 region is CASSPPPGGTGELFF. Written as DNA, the CDR3 is TGTGCCAGCAGCCCACCCCCGGGGGGGACCGGGGAGCTGTTTTTT.

As to this clone: Within the sample, other DNA sequences also encode this same CDR3. V and J are TRBV9 and TRBJ1-5; TRBD1 might be the D (6 bases). CDR1 SGDLS and CDR2 YYNGEE come from the germline V gene. There are 13 residues in the CDR3. Between the trimmed V and J ends, which lost 0 bases and 5 bases, there was a span of 6 bases. In DNA, the CDR3 is TGTGCCAGCAGCGTAGAGGGGGATCAGCCCCAGCATTTT. Translated, it gives CASSVEGDQPQHF.

The chain combines TRBV4-1 with TRBJ1-2; D perhaps matches TRBD1 (6 bases). CDR3 length: 14 residues. Trimming took 4 bases from V and 4 from J, leaving 13 bases between them. Germline V gene sequence: CDR1 MGHRA, CDR2 YSYEKL. The CDR3 DNA reads TGCGCCAGCAGCCTGGGTACAGGGCCCTATGGCTACACCTTC. It translates to CASSLGTGPYGYTF.

This sequence joins TRBV7-9 and TRBJ2-1, with 13 bases that match TRBD2. The CDR3 covers 16 residues. Trimming removed 5 bases from V and 4 bases from J; junction bases left unmatched: 5. Per germline, CDR1 SEHNR and CDR2 FQNEAQ (reference sequence). The CDR3 is CASSQLAGGPYNEQFF. Written as DNA, the CDR3 is TGTGCCAGCAGCCAACTAGCGGGGGGGCCATACAATGAGCAGTTCTTC.

The rearrangement uses TRBV3-1 (or the pseudogene TRBV3-2) and TRBJ2-1, with TRBD2 matching over 16 bases. CDR3 length: 17 amino acids. Germline loops: CDR1 LGHDT, CDR2 YNNKEL (reference sequence). The V and J ends lost 6 bases and 9 bases, in that order; junction bases with no gene match: 11. CDR3 amino acids: CASSESGTSGGAGEQFF. The CDR3 DNA reads TGTGCCAGCAGTGAATCCGGGACTAGCGGGGGGGCCGGTGAGCAGTTCTTC.

The CDR3 spells CAWSEGTTFNSPLHF. The CDR3 DNA reads TGTGCCTGGAGTGAAGGGACAACTTTTAATTCACCCCTCCACTTT. The chain uses TRBV30 and TRBJ1-6, with D possibly TRBD1 on 6 matching bases. CDR3 length equals 15 residues. Trimming removed 1 base from V and 6 bases from J, with 13 bases in between. From germline, CDR1 is GTSNPN and CDR2 SVGIG (reference sequence). Drawing the rest from reference TRBV30 and TRBJ1-6, the complete variable domain is SQTIHQWPATLVQPVGSPLSLECTVEGTSNPNLYWYRQAAGRGLQLLFYSVGIGQISSEVPQNLSASRPQDRQFILSSKKLLLSDSGFYLCAWSEGTTFNSPLHFGNGTRLTVT.

The gene calls are TRBV3-1 (or the pseudogene TRBV3-2) and TRBJ2-1; possibly TRBD2 for D (7 bases). The CDR3 has 13 residues. Trimming took 1 base from V and 13 from J, leaving 14 bases between them. The germline V gene encodes CDR1 LGHDT and CDR2 YNNKEL (reference sequence). The DNA for the CDR3 is TGTGCCAGCAGCCAAGCTCAACGGGGGGCCCAGTTCTTC. It encodes CASSQAQRGAQFF.

CDR3 loop: CASSRGGNRSPQHF. CDR3 in DNA: TGTGCCAGCAGCCGTGGCGGGAATAGGTCGCCCCAGCATTTT. V is TRBV11-2 and J is TRBJ1-5; no clear D gene. Germline assignment: CDR1 SGHAT and CDR2 FQNNGV. Trimming took off 5 bases at V and 9 bases at J, with 17 bases between the two ends. The length of the CDR3 is 14 residues.